This T cell receptor beta chain derives from a study of blood T cells in healthy people across ages. Sample-barcoded 5' priming and a J-beta primer mix drove a second PCR of about 7 to 12 cycles. All cDNA molecules were each tagged by a template-switch adaptor with 12 random nucleotides. TCRdb re-called the 5' RACE reads with MiXCR, one entry per CDR3 protein. The profile shows about 720,000 distinct CDR3 sequences, 25% of them singletons. This sample also appeared in a second study, on T cells of mothers and their children. From that report: Mothers yielded over 9.5 million CDR3 reads, children 3 million to 3.5 million each.

This clonotype originated in a boy under 18 in good health. Sequenced sample: blood.

CDR3 DNA sequence: TGTGCCAGCAGCGGACGGACTAGCGGGAACGAGCAGTACTTC. This sequence encodes CASSGRTSGNEQYF. The chain has TRBV9 and TRBJ2-7, with 12 bases identical to TRBD2. Germline V gene lookup returns CDR1 SGDLS and CDR2 YYNGEE. The V segment lost 3 bases and the J segment 5 bases; nucleotides outside the gene matches: 3. The CDR3 loop spans 14 amino acids.